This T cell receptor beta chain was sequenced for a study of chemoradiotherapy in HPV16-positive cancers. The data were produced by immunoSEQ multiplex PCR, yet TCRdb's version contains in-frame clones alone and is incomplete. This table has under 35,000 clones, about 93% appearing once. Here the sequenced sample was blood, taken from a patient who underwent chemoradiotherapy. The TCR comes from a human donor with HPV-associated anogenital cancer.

The CDR3 sequence: CASSPKGSWTGFSGANVLTF. The CDR3 DNA reads TGCGCCAGCAGCCCTAAAGGGTCCTGGACAGGCTTCTCTGGGGCCAACGTCCTGACTTTC. The rearrangement links TRBV4-1 to TRBJ2-6, with 7 bases aligning to TRBD1. V lost 4 bases to trimming and J lost 0 bases; unmatched junction nucleotides: 15. CDR1 and CDR2 (germline): MGHRA, YSYEKL. This CDR3 region has 20 residues.